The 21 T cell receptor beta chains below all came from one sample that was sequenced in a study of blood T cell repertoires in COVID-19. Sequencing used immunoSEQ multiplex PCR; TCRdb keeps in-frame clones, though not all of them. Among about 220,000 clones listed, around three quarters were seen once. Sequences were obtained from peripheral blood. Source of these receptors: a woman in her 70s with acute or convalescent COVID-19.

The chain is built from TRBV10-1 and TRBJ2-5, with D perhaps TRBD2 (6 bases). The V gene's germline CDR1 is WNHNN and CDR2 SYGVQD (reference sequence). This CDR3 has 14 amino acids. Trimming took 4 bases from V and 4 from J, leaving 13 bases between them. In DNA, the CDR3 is TGCGCCAGCAGTGCGCCGGGGGAAACAGAGACCCAGTACTTC. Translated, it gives CASSAPGETETQYF.

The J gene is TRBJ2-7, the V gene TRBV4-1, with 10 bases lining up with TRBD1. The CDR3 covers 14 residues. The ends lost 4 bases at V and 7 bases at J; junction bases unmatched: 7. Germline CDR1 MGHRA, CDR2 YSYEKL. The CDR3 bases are TGCGCCAGCAGCCCTAGACAGGGGGCGGGGGAGCAGTACGTC. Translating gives CASSPRQGAGEQYV.

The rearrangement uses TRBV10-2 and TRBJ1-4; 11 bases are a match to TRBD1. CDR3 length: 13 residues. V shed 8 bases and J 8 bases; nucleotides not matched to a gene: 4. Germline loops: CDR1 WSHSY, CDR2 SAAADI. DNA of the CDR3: TGCGCCAGCCGTCGGGACAGGGGGGAAAAACTGTTTTTT. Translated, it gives CASRRDRGEKLFF.

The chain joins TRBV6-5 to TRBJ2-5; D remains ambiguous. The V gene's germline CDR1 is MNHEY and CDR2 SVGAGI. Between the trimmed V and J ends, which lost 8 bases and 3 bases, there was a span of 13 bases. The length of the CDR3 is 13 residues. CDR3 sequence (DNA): TGTGCCAGCGACTCGTGGCGGAAAGAGACCCAGTACTTC. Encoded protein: CASDSWRKETQYF.

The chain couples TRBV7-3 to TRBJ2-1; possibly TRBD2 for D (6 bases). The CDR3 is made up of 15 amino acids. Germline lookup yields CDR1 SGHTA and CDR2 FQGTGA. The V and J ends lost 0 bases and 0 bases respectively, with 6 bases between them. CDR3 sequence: CASSLTRDSYNEQFF. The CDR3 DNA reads TGTGCCAGCAGCTTAACGCGGGACTCCTACAATGAGCAGTTCTTC.

CDR3 DNA sequence: TGCGCCAGCAGCCAAGATGCGTTAGAGGGAACTACTGGGGCCAACGTCCTGACTTTC. It yields the protein CASSQDALEGTTGANVLTF. The J gene is TRBJ2-6, the V gene TRBV4-3; a possible D gene is TRBD2 (5 bases). Germline V gives CDR1 LGHNA, CDR2 YSLEER. Trimming took 0 bases from V and 2 from J, leaving 17 bases between them. This CDR3 spans 19 amino acids.

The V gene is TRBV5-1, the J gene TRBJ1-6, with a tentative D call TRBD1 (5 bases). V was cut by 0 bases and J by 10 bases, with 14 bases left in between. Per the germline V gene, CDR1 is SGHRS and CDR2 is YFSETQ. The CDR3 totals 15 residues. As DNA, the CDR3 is TGCGCCAGCAGCTTGGAGCCTGGGCAGGGCTCACCCCTCCACTTT. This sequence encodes CASSLEPGQGSPLHF.

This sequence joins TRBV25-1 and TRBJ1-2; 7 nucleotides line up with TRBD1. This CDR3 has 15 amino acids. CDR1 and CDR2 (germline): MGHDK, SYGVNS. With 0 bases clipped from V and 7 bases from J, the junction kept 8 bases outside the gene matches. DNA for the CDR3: TGTGCCAGCAGTGAATATGAGGGGACAGAGAGTGGCTACACCTTC. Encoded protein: CASSEYEGTESGYTF.

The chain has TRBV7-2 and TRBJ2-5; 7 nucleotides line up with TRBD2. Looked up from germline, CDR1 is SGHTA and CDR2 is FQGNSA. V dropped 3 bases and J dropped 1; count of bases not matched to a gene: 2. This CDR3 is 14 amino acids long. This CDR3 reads CASSFSSGQETQYF. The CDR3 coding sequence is TGTGCCAGCAGCTTCTCTAGCGGCCAAGAGACCCAGTACTTC. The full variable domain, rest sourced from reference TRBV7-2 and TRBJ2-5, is GAGVSQSPSNKVTEKGKDVELRCDPISGHTALYWYRQSLGQGLEFLIYFQGNSAPDKSGLPSDRFSAERTGGSVSTLTIQRTQQEDSAVYLCASSFSSGQETQYFGPGTRLLVL.

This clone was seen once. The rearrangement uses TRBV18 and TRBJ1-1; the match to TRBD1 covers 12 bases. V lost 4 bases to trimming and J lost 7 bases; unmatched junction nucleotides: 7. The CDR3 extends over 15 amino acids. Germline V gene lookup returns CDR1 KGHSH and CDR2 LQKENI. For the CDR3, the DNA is TGTGCCAGCTCACACGGGACAGGGGGCAGAGGTGAAGCTTTCTTT. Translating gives CASSHGTGGRGEAFF.

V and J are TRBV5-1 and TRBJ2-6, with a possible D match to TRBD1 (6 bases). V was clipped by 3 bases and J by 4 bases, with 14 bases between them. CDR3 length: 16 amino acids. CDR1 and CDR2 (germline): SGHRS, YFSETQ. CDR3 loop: CASSSGTTRGANVLTF. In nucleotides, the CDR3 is TGCGCCAGCAGCTCCGGGACAACTAGAGGGGCCAACGTCCTGACTTTC.

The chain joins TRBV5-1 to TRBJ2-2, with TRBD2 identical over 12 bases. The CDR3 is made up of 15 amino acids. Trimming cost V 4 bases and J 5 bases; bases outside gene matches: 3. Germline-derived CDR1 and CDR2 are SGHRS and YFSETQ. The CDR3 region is CASSILAGGTGELFF. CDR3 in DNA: TGCGCCAGCAGCATACTAGCGGGGGGTACCGGGGAGCTGTTTTTT.

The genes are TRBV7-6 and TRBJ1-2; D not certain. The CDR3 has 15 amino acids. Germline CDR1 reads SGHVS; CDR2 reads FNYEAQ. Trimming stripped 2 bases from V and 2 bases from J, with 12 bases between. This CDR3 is CASSLLEGGNYGYTF. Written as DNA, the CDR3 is TGTGCCAGCAGCTTATTAGAGGGTGGGAACTATGGCTACACCTTC.

The CDR3 DNA sequence: TGTGCCACCAGTGAGTCAACAGGGGATGAGCAGTTCTTC. It is translated as CATSESTGDEQFF. The genes are TRBV24-1 and TRBJ2-1, with TRBD1 matching over 7 bases. CDR1 and CDR2 from the germline V gene are KGHDR and SFDVKD. Trimming removed 4 bases from V and 8 bases from J; junction bases left unmatched: 4. This CDR3 comprises 13 residues.

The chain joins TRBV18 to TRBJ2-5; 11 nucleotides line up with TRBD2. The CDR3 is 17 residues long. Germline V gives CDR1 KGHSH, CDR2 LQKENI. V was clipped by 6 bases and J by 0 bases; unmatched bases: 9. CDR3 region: CASSPTSGGRYQETQYF. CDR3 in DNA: TGTGCCAGCTCGCCTACTAGCGGGGGCCGGTACCAAGAGACCCAGTACTTC.

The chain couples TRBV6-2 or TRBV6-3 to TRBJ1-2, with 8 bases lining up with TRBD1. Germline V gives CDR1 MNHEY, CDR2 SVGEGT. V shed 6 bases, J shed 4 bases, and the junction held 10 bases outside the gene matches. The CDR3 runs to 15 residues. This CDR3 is CASSQPETGAYGYTF. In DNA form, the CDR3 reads TGTGCCAGCAGCCAACCAGAGACAGGGGCCTATGGCTACACCTTC.

The CDR3 region has the DNA TGTGCCAGCAGTTTTACCCTAGCGACCTCCTGGTTCTTC. This codes for CASSFTLATSWFF. J is TRBJ2-1 and V is TRBV12-3 or TRBV12-4; TRBD2 might be the D (6 bases). Trimming pared 3 bases from V and 15 bases from J, leaving 18 bases between. The CDR3 consists of 13 residues.

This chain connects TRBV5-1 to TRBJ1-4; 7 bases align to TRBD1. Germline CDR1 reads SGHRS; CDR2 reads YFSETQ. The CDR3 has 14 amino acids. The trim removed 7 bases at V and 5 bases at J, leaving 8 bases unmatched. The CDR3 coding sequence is TGCGCCAGCGCCCGGGACAGCCCAAATGAAAAACTGTTTTTT. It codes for CASARDSPNEKLFF.

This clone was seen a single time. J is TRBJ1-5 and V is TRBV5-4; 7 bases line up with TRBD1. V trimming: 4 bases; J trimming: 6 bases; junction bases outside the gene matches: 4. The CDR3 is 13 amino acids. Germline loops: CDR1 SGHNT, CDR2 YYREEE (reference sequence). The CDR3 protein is CASSTNRGQPQHF. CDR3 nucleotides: TGTGCCAGCAGCACAAACAGGGGTCAGCCCCAGCATTTT.

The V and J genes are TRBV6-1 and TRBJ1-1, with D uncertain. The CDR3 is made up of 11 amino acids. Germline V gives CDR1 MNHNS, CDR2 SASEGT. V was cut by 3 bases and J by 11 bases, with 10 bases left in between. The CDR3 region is CASSDLIAAFF. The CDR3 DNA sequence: TGTGCCAGCAGTGACCTGATCGCGGCTTTCTTT.

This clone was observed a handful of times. CDR3 sequence reads: CASSLDRGRVETQYF. In DNA, the CDR3 is TGTGCCAGCAGCTTAGATCGGGGAAGGGTGGAGACCCAGTACTTC. The V gene is TRBV11-2, the J gene TRBJ2-5, with a possible D match to TRBD2 (5 bases). The CDR3 is made up of 15 amino acids. Per germline, CDR1 SGHAT and CDR2 FQNNGV. With 0 bases removed from V and 5 bases from J, the gap between germline ends came to 13 bases. Using reference TRBV11-2 and TRBJ2-5 for the parts outside the CDR3, the full variable domain is EAGVAQSPRYKIIEKRQSVAFWCNPISGHATLYWYQQILGQGPKLLIQFQNNGVVDDSQLPKDRFSAERLKGVDSTLKIQPAKLEDSAVYLCASSLDRGRVETQYFGPGTRLLVL.